This T cell receptor (beta chain) was identified during a study of tumor-infiltrating lymphocytes in primary liver carcinoma. The overall study: Roughly 3.5 to 8 million productive TCRbeta reads came from each sample, comparable across tissue types. Points from the study as a whole: Blood trailed tumors significantly in top-250-clone fraction (p = 0.039).

As to this clonotype: The antigen is unknown.

Co-extraction yielded RNA and DNA from around 18-30 mg of unsorted bulk tissue. In every tumor sample, viable tumor cells made up over 85%. The trim removed 7 bases at V and 7 bases at J, leaving 7 bases unmatched. This CDR3 is 13 amino acids long. Germline CDR1 is SGHAT and CDR2 is FQNNGV. TCR beta cDNA was made from approximately 500 ng total RNA with a constant-region primer. Library construction for TCR beta comprised three nested multiplex PCR rounds performed with slightly modified ARM-PCR. A C-beta reverse primer and TRBV1-TRBV30 forward primers served in each of the first two PCR rounds, at about 10 cycles apiece. TCRdb re-called the multiplex PCR reads with MiXCR, one entry per CDR3 protein. The top ten hold roughly a quarter of the sample, which has more than 60,000 distinct CDR3 sequences, about 72% seen once.

The chain combines TRBV11-2 with TRBJ2-1, with 7 bases lining up with TRBD2. The source material was liver tumor tissue from sampling region 4. The sample's subset: tumor region T4, right-lateral pole. The sequence was collected from a man between 35 and 55 years old with primary liver carcinoma and hepatitis B virus infection. CDR3 coding DNA: TGTGCCAGCAAGCGGGGTCCTGGGAATGAGCAGTTCTTC. It is translated as CASKRGPGNEQFF.